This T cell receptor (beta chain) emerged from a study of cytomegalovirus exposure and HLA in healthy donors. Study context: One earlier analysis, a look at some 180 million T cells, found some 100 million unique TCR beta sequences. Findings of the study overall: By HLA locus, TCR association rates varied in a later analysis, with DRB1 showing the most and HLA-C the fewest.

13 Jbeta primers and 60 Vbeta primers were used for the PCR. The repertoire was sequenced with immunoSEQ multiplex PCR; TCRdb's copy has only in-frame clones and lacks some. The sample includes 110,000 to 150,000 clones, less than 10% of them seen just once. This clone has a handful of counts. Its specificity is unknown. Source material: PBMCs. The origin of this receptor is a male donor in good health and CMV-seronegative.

The CDR3 coding sequence is TGTGCCAGCAGTGAAGTTAGATGGACAGGGTATAATGGCTACACCTTC. Translation: CASSEVRWTGYNGYTF. The rearrangement links TRBV2 to TRBJ1-2, with 8 nucleotides matching TRBD1. CDR1 SNHLY and CDR2 FYNNEI come from the germline V gene. CDR3 length: 16 residues. V shed 1 base, J shed 6 bases, and the junction held 10 bases outside the gene matches.